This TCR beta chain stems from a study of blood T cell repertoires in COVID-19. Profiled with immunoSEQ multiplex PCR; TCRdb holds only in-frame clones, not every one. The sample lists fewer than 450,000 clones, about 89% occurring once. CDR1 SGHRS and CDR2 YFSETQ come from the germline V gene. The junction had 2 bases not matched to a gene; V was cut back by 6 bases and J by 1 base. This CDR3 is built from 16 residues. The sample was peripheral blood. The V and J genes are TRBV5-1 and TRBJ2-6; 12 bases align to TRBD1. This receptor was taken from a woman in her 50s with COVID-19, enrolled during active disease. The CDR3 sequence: CASTGQGASGANVLTF. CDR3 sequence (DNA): TGCGCCAGCACGGGACAGGGGGCATCTGGGGCCAACGTCCTGACTTTC.